Each of the 2 T cell receptor beta chains below was sequenced from the same sample in a study of blood T cell repertoires in COVID-19. Here immunoSEQ multiplex PCR was the method, and the copy in TCRdb shows in-frame clones only, minus some. The sample contains tens of thousands of clones, 75% to 80% of which appear only once. Material: peripheral blood. The receptors originated from a human donor in a cohort sampled during active COVID-19.

This chain links TRBV2 with TRBJ1-3; D remains unclear. Germline assignment: CDR1 SNHLY and CDR2 FYNNEI. Trimming cost V 3 bases and J 4 bases, with 10 bases left between them. The CDR3 consists of 14 residues. CDR3 coding DNA: TGTGCCAGCAGTGACCACAGTTCGGGAAACACCATATATTTT. Translating it yields CASSDHSSGNTIYF.

This clone occurred once. This chain connects TRBV19 to TRBJ1-5, with 7 bases that match TRBD1. V was pared by 3 bases and J by 2 bases, with 7 bases of the junction left unmatched. CDR3 length equals 16 residues. Germline V gene lookup returns CDR1 LNHDA and CDR2 SQIVND (reference sequence). Here the CDR3 reads CASSIRQGFGNQPQHF. The CDR3 region has the DNA TGTGCCAGTAGTATTAGACAGGGCTTTGGCAATCAGCCCCAGCATTTT.